This T cell receptor (beta chain) is drawn from a study of blood T cells in healthy people across ages. The second PCR ran roughly 6 to 12 cycles with a sample-barcoded 5' primer and J-beta primers. The template-switch adaptor was a 5' adaptor with 12 random nucleotides. It tagged each cDNA molecule. Every sample returned 3 million or more CDR3-containing paired-end reads. TCRdb itself ran the 5' RACE reads through MiXCR, one entry per CDR3 protein. The data contain about 1 million distinct CDR3 sequences, 40% to 55% of them singletons. There were healthy Caucasian individuals from Russia, aged about 6 to 100, serving as donors. Germline V gene data show CDR1 as MNHEY and CDR2 as SVGAGI. The CDR3 extends over 16 amino acids. With 0 bases removed from V and 4 bases from J, the gap between germline ends came to 15 bases.

This chain joins TRBV6-5 and TRBJ1-1, with D perhaps matching TRBD1 (5 bases). This sequence was found in a woman aged 60-75 years in good health. Sequences were obtained from blood. The CDR3 loop is CASSYSGAGVSTEAFF. CDR3 sequence (DNA): TGTGCCAGCAGTTACTCAGGGGCAGGAGTGAGCACTGAAGCTTTCTTT.